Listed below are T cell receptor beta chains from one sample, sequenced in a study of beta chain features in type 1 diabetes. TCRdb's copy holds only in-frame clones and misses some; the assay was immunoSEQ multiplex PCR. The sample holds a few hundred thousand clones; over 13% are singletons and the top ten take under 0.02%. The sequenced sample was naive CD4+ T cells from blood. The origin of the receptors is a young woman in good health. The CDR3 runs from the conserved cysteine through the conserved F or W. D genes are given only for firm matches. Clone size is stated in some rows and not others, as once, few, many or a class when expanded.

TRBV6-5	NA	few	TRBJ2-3	CASSARTASDTQYF	TGTGCCAGCAGTGCCCGTACAGCCTCAGATACGCAGTATTTT
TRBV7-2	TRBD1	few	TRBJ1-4	CASSFDRAEKLFF	TGTGCCAGCAGCTTTGACAGGGCTGAAAAACTGTTTTTT
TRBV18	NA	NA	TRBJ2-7	CASSSGDEQYF	TGTGCCAGCTCATCAGGGGACGAGCAGTACTTC
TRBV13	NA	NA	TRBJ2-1	CASSLSGNEQFF	TGTGCCAGCAGTCTTAGCGGCAATGAGCAGTTCTTC
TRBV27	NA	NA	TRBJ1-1	CASRPPGGRDTEAFF	TGTGCCAGCAGGCCGCCGGGGGGGCGAGACACTGAAGCTTTCTTT
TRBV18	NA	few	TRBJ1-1	CASSLSVNTEAFF	TGTGCCAGCTCACTGTCTGTGAACACTGAAGCTTTCTTT
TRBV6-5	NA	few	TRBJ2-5	CASSYSRDQETQYF	TGTGCCAGCAGTTACTCCCGGGACCAAGAGACCCAGTACTTC
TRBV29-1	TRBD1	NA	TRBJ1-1	CSVRTGTNTEAFF	TGCAGCGTTAGGACAGGGACGAACACTGAAGCTTTCTTT
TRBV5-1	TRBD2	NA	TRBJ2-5	CASSPRFGFLAGGQETQYF	TGCGCCAGCAGCCCTCGGTTTGGGTTCTTAGCGGGGGGACAAGAGACCCAGTACTTC
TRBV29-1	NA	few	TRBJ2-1	CSVEQVLSYNEQFF	TGCAGCGTTGAACAGGTGCTCTCCTACAATGAGCAGTTCTTC
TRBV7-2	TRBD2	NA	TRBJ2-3	CASSAPGLAGGTDTQYF	TGTGCCAGCAGCGCGCCGGGACTAGCGGGAGGCACAGATACGCAGTATTTT
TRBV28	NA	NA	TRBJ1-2	CASSPPKAPWGEAGYTF	TGTGCCAGCAGCCCCCCTAAGGCTCCTTGGGGCGAGGCTGGCTACACCTTC
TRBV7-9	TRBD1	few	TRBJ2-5	CASSFQGVQETQYF	TGTGCCAGCAGCTTCCAGGGGGTACAAGAGACCCAGTACTTC
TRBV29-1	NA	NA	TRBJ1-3	CSVETGLPGNTIYF	TGCAGCGTTGAAACAGGCCTACCTGGAAACACCATATATTTT
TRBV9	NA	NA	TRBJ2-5	CASSVISAKETQYF	TGTGCCAGCAGCGTGATTAGCGCTAAAGAGACCCAGTACTTC
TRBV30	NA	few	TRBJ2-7	CAWSFGTLSYEQYF	TGTGCCTGGAGTTTCGGGACTCTGTCCTACGAGCAGTACTTC
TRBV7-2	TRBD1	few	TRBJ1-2	CASSLARTGGGYTF	TGTGCCAGCAGCTTAGCGCGCACAGGGGGAGGCTACACCTTC
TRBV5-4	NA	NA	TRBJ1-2	CASSFTATPYGYTF	TGTGCCAGCAGCTTTACAGCTACCCCCTATGGCTACACCTTC
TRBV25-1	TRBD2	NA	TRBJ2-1	CASTGLAERPNEQFF	TGTGCCAGCACCGGGCTAGCGGAGAGACCCAATGAGCAGTTCTTC
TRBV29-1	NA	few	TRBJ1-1	CSVEDRGHWDAFF	TGCAGCGTTGAAGATCGGGGACACTGGGACGCTTTCTTT
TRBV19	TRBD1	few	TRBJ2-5	CASTPTGGQGTQYF	TGTGCCAGTACCCCGACAGGGGGGCAGGGGACCCAGTACTTC
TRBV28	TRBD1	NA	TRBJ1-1	CASRGQVMNTEAFF	TGTGCCAGCAGAGGACAGGTCATGAACACTGAAGCTTTCTTT
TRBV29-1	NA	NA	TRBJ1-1	CSVAATLGAEAFF	TGCAGCGTTGCAGCCACTCTAGGCGCTGAAGCTTTCTTT
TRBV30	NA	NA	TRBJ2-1	CAWSVLGAQLQFF	TGTGCCTGGAGTGTATTGGGGGCCCAGCTCCAGTTCTTC
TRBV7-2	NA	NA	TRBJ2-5	CASSWGSLGETQYF	TGTGCCAGCAGCTGGGGCTCCCTGGGGGAGACCCAGTACTTC
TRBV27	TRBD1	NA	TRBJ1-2	CASSPLDRAFYGYTF	TGTGCCAGCAGTCCCCTAGACAGGGCCTTCTATGGCTACACCTTC
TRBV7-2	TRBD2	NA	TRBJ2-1	CASSLGGIGEQFF	TGTGCCAGCAGCTTGGGGGGGATTGGGGAGCAGTTCTTC
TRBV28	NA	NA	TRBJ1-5	CASSLRLPTDQPQHF	TGTGCCAGCAGTTTACGTCTGCCCACAGATCAGCCCCAGCATTTT